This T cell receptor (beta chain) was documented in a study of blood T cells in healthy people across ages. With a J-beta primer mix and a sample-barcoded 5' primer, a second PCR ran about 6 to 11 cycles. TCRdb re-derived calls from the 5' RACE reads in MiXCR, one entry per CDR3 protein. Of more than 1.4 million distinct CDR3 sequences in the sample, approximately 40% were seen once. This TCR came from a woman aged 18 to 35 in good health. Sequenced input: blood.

CDR3 bases: TGTGCCAGCAGTGATGGCCGAACCTACGAGCAGTACTTC. It encodes CASSDGRTYEQYF. The rearrangement links TRBV6-1 to TRBJ2-7, with D unclear. Between the trimmed V and J ends, which lost 3 bases and 2 bases, there was a span of 8 bases. The CDR3 covers 13 residues. From germline, CDR1 is MNHNS and CDR2 SASEGT.